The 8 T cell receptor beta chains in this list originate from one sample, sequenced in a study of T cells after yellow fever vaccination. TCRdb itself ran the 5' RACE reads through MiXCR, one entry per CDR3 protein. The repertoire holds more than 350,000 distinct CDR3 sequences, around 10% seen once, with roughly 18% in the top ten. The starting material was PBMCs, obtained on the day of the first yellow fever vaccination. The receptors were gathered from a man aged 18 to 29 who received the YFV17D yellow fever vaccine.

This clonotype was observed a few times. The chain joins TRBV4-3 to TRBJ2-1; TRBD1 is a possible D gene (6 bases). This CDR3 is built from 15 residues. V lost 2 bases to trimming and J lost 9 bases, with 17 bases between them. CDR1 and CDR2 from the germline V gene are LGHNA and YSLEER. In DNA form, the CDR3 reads TGCGCCAGCAGCCAAAACAGGGTAGGGATGGGTGAGCAGTTCTTC. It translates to CASSQNRVGMGEQFF.

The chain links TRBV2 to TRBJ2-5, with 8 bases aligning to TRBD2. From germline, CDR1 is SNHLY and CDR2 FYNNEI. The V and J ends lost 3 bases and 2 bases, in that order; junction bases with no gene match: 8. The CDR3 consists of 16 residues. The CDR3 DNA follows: TGTGCCAGCAGTGATGATCTAGCGGGCGTTCAAGAGACCCAGTACTTC. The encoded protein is CASSDDLAGVQETQYF.

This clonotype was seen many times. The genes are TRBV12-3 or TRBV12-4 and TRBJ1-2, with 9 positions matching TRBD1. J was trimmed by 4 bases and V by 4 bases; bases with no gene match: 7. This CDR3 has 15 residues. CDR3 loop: CASSSGTGNVYGYTF. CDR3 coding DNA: TGTGCCAGCAGTTCCGGGACAGGGAACGTCTATGGCTACACCTTC.

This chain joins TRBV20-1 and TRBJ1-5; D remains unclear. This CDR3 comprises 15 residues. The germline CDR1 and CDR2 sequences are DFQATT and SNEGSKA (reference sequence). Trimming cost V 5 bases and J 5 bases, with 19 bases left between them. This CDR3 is CSALNQVQAYQPQHF. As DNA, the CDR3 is TGCAGTGCTCTAAACCAAGTCCAGGCATATCAGCCCCAGCATTTT.

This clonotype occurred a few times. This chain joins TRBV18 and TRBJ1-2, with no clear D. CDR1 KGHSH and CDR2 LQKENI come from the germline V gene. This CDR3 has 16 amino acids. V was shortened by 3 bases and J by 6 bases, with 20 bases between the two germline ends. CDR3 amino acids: CASSPDRRVYVDGYTF. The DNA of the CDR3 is TGTGCCAGCTCACCTGACCGACGGGTGTATGTGGATGGCTACACCTTC.

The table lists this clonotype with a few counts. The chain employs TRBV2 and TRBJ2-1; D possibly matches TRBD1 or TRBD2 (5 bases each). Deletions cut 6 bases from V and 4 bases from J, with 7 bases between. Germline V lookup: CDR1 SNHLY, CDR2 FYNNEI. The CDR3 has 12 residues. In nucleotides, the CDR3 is TGTGCCAGCAGAGGGGAGTACAATGAGCAGTTCTTC. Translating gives CASRGEYNEQFF.

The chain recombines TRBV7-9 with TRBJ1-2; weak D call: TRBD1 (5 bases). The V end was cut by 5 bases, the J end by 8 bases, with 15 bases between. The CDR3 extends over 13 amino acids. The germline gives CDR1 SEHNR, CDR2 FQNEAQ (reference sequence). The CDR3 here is CASSPFGGGGYTF. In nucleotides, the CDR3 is TGTGCCAGCAGCCCGTTCGGGGGGGGAGGCTACACCTTC.

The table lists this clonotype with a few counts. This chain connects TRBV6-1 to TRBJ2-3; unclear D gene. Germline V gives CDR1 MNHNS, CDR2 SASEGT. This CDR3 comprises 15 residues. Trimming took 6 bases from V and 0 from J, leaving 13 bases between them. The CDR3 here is CASRGGFSSTDTQYF. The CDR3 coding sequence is TGTGCCAGCAGGGGTGGGTTCAGCAGCACAGATACGCAGTATTTT.